This TCR beta chain was recovered during a study of shared clonotypes between healthy human individuals (dated by TCRdb to 2019 to 2021). With respect to the entire study: The cohort comprised a couple of women and three men aged 18 to 49 years. For each donor, three plates each were used for CD4 naive and CD4 memory, two plates were used for CD8 naive, and one plate was used for CD8 memory. To estimate repertoire size and how much clonotype sharing occurs between individuals, the study deeply sequenced the blood TCR repertoires of five healthy adults. To increase sequencing depth and limit assay-specific biases, TCR repertoire library preparation and sequencing were carried out by different laboratories using diverse techniques. Between about 0.8 and 9 billion PBMCs per donor were obtained by leukapheresis.

Overall study outcomes, separate from this receptor: Estimated clonotype richness was generally larger for naive than for memory subsets. Compared with non-shared clonotypes, the clonotypes found in all four sorted-subset donors had higher generation probabilities. Pairwise subsampling led to the expectation that sequencing depth would affect the degree of clonotype sharing among donors. The small number of donors limited the genetic and exposure-history diversity represented. Incomplete sequencing was indicated by rarefaction of sorted-subset datasets, despite the large sequencing depth. Sharing across a few donors was observed for about 5% of naive CD4, over 3% of naive CD8, over 2% of memory CD4, and roughly 0.4% of memory CD8 clonotypes. Only blood was sampled, and tissue TCR repertoires likely differ from those in blood.

Turning to this clone: It lacks a known antigen. No base quality values were provided; no much bigger clone lies one nucleotide off.

The donors were healthy, HIV-negative adults with no recently reported acute infections or vaccinations. All donors were Caucasian adults living in Nashville, Tennessee, USA. CD8 memory samples were composed of magnetically selected CD45RO+ cells combined with CCR7-negative CD45RA+ effector memory (TemRA) cells. Blood was collected by leukapheresis, and PBMCs were isolated by Ficoll-Histopaque density gradient centrifugation and then cryopreserved in liquid nitrogen vapor phase. Purity and quantity of every magnetically sorted T cell population were checked by analytical flow cytometry. Genomic DNA was isolated from each sorted fraction and quantified by UV absorbance on a Nanodrop 2000c. TCR CDR3 regions were amplified from genomic DNA by multiplex PCR using the deep immunoSEQ assay. Extracted genomic DNA from each cell subset was distributed evenly across all wells of several immunoSEQ 96-well plates, and each plate was treated as a replicate. For sorted subsets, about 200 ng genomic DNA, equal to 25,000 to 35,000 T cell genomes, was loaded into each replicate PCR. Purified libraries were quantified with a Qubit 3.0 fluorometer, sized on a Bioanalyzer 2100, and re-quantified with the KAPA Library Quantification kit. A separate single-read 150-cycle Illumina NextSeq 550 flow cell was used to sequence each immunoSEQ 96-well plate. The paper's data handling went like this. Because the immunoSEQ output held only junctional sequences and lacked quality scores, the filtering could not match the filtering applied to full-length reads. To assign V/J genes and CDR3, sequences were annotated against IMGT germline references using PyIR, a Python wrapper for IgBLAST v1.9. Reads with weak V/J assignments (E-value above 1e-6), missing CDR3, stop codons, out-of-frame junctions, or ambiguous translated residues were removed. V3J clonotypes were defined as sequences sharing the same inferred V gene, J gene, and CDR3 amino acid sequence. To compute the percentage overlap between repertoires, the number of shared unique clonotypes was divided by the size of the smaller repertoire. RTK rarefaction, the Chao1 estimator, and Recon v2.1 estimates of unobserved clonotypes were used to assess repertoire richness. For all TCRbeta clonotypes obtained by the gDNA method from a few donors, generation probabilities were computed with OLGA. TCRdb provides this immuneACCESS table in a form limited to in-frame rearrangements. Some clones are lacking; in checked studies, under half of them reflect an unresolved V gene, and why the rest are absent is not known. V, J and clone size were drawn from that table, and D and trimming were deduced from the DNA. This sample holds about 380,000 clones; roughly 96% were observed only once. 0.32% of the sample lies in the top ten.

CDR3 length: 15 amino acids, cysteine to phenylalanine. Solely the CDR3 DNA is kept, with 45 bases framed from the first base. CDR1 is given as MDHEN and CDR2 as SYDVKM, both from the germline V gene. Trimming at the junction amounts to 5 bases on V and 5 bases on J, and the germline ends lie 15 bases apart. The receptor's source is a man aged 25 to 40 in good health. The sequence is built from TRBV28 and TRBJ2-2; TRBD1 is possibly the D segment (5 matching bases). Sequencing used memory CD8+ T cells sorted from blood. The cell subset or site label on this specimen signifies: CD45RO+ cells pooled with CCR7-negative TemRA cells. The nucleotides read TGTGCCAGCAGTCCCCAAGGCAGGGCTACCGGGGAGCTGTTTTTT. It is translated as CASSPQGRATGELFF.